This TCR beta chain was documented in a study of blood T cells in healthy people across ages. Study in general: About one barcoded beta molecule per two T cells was captured by template switching.

Next came a second PCR, run for about 6 to 12 cycles, which used a sample-barcoded 5' primer along with a J-beta primer mix. A single record per CDR3 protein comes from TCRdb applying MiXCR to the 5' RACE reads. The sample yields 1.5 million to 2 million distinct CDR3 sequences, under 30% seen once. V was cut by 4 bases and J by 4 bases, with 12 bases left in between. This CDR3 region has 14 residues. Germline lookup yields CDR1 SGHRS and CDR2 YFSETQ. Healthy Caucasian individuals from Russia aged about 6 to 90 served as donors. Sample: blood. This TCR came from a woman in her 30s in good health. This rearrangement joins TRBV5-1 to TRBJ1-5; D remains unclear. CDR3 nucleotides: TGCGCCAGCAGCCCAACAGCTGGTAATCAGCCCCAGCATTTT. This encodes CASSPTAGNQPQHF. Drawing the rest from reference TRBV5-1 and TRBJ1-5, the complete variable domain is KAGVTQTPRYLIKTRGQQVTLSCSPISGHRSVSWYQQTPGQGLQFLFEYFSETQRNKGNFPGRFSGRQFSNSRSEMNVSTLELGDSALYLCASSPTAGNQPQHFGDGTRLSIL.